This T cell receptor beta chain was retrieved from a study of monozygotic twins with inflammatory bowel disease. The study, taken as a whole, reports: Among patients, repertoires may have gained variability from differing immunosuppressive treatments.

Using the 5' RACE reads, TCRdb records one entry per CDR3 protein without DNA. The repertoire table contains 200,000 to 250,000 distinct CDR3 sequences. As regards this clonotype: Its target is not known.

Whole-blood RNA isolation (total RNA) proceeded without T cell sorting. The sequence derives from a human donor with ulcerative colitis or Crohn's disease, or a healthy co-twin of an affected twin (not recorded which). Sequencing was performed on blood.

The CDR3 sequence: CASSVKIAKNIQYF. The rearrangement links TRBV7-4 to TRBJ2-4. Germline lookup yields CDR1 SGHVT and CDR2 SQSDAQ. This CDR3 has 14 residues.